Shown below are 8 T cell receptor beta chains from a single sample sequenced in a study of T cell repertoires in cytomegalovirus infection. TCRdb called the reads again in MiXCR, with one record for every CDR3 protein. The top ten clones hold around a sixth of a sample with hundreds of thousands of distinct CDR3 sequences, roughly 36% of them seen once. The antigens of these receptors remain unknown. The specimen was cultured PBMCs, collected from culture after CMV antigen stimulation. All receptors come from a human donor in good health (CMV status not recorded). Some clones in this sample may be carry-over from other donors' samples.

This clonotype was observed a single time. This rearrangement joins TRBV12-3 or TRBV12-4 to TRBJ1-2; D perhaps matches TRBD1 (5 bases). This CDR3 has 13 amino acids. Trimming removed 8 bases at V and 5 bases at J, with 15 bases between. DNA of the CDR3: TGTGCCAGCCAAAGAGCGCCAGGGTATGGCTACACCTTC. It codes for CASQRAPGYGYTF.

The CDR3 loop is CAIHPRHSGNTIYF. The CDR3 nucleotides are TGTGCCATACACCCAAGGCACTCTGGAAACACCATATATTTT. The chain links TRBV7-6 to TRBJ1-3; unclear D gene. The CDR3 is 14 amino acids. The ends were cut back, 10 bases at V and 0 bases at J, with 13 bases in the middle. Germline V CDR1 and CDR2: SGHVS, FNYEAQ.

Many counts were recorded for this clonotype. The chain employs TRBV5-1 and TRBJ1-1; the match to TRBD1 covers 9 bases. CDR1 SGHRS and CDR2 YFSETQ come from the germline V gene. Trimming cost V 3 bases and J 5 bases; bases outside gene matches: 5. The CDR3 consists of 14 residues. The CDR3 DNA sequence: TGCGCCAGCAGCTCGACAGGGGGAGGGACTGAAGCTTTCTTT. Protein: CASSSTGGGTEAFF.

This chain uses TRBV5-1 with TRBJ2-3; the D gene could be TRBD1 or TRBD2 (5 bases each). The CDR3 runs 15 residues. Germline lookup yields CDR1 SGHRS and CDR2 YFSETQ. Trimming left V 4 bases short and J 6 bases short, with 18 bases between. CDR3 residues: CASSDGTGKGDTQYF. Written as DNA, the CDR3 is TGCGCCAGCAGCGATGGGACGGGGAAAGGGGATACGCAGTATTTT.

The chain links TRBV7-6 to TRBJ2-5, with TRBD2 identical over 12 bases. V gave up 5 bases and J gave up 4 bases; unmatched junction bases: 5. The CDR3 length is 15 residues. CDR1 is SGHVS, CDR2 FNYEAQ, per germline. CDR3: CASSRSLAGGETQYF. The CDR3 bases are TGTGCCAGCAGCCGATCACTAGCGGGGGGAGAGACCCAGTACTTC.

The chain has TRBV27 and TRBJ2-7, with D possibly TRBD1 on 5 matching bases. This CDR3 spans 13 amino acids. From germline, CDR1 is MNHEY and CDR2 SMNVEV (reference sequence). The V end was cut by 6 bases, the J end by 1 base, with 10 bases between. CDR3 region: CASRFGQSYEQYF. CDR3 in DNA: TGTGCCAGCAGATTTGGACAATCCTACGAGCAGTACTTC.

The chain has TRBV20-1 and TRBJ2-7; 9 bases fit TRBD2. The CDR3 loop spans 14 amino acids. The V gene's germline CDR1 is DFQATT and CDR2 SNEGSKA (reference sequence). The J segment lost 5 bases and the V segment lost 6 bases, leaving 11 bases of the junction unmatched. CDR3 region: CSAYGVAGDHEQYF. The CDR3 DNA sequence: TGCAGTGCCTACGGGGTAGCGGGGGATCACGAGCAGTACTTC.

The chain employs TRBV20-1 and TRBJ2-3, with TRBD2 as a possible D gene (5 bases). V gave up 5 bases and J gave up 0 bases, with 12 bases separating them. The germline CDR1 and CDR2 sequences are DFQATT and SNEGSKA (reference sequence). This CDR3 is built from 14 residues. CDR3 in DNA: TGCAGTGCTGGGCCTAGAGGGAGCACAGATACGCAGTATTTT. It yields the protein CSAGPRGSTDTQYF.